This paragraph covers one T cell receptor (beta chain) sequence. The antigen is unknown. The record originates from a study of CD8 T cells in ankylosing spondylitis. Study-wide results and caveats: Reported data indicate significant enrichment of disease-linked clones within matched ankylosing spondylitis synovial fluid. Existing reports had already noted some motif variants in reactive arthritis synovial fluid and blood.

With molecular barcodes, quantitative 5'-RACE was used to make the TCR beta libraries. Each CDR3 protein is one row after TCRdb ran MiXCR on the 5' RACE reads. The sample has 380,000 or so distinct CDR3 sequences, roughly 20% seen once. V lost 7 bases, J lost 1 base, and 13 bases lay in between. There are 14 residues in the CDR3. CDR1 and CDR2 from the germline V gene are PRHDT and FYEKMQ (reference sequence). The origin of this receptor is a male donor with ankylosing spondylitis or in good health (not recorded which). Specimen: blood, either unsorted or a sorted T cell fraction (not recorded which). The chain joins TRBV13 to TRBJ1-1; the D gene is possibly TRBD1 (5 bases). The CDR3 spells CASTPTGGNTEAFF. The CDR3 DNA sequence: TGTGCCAGCACCCCAACCGGGGGGAACACTGAAGCTTTCTTT.